What follows describes a single TCR beta chain. With no exception, relapse followed autologous stem cell transplantation in all patients, and brentuximab vedotin exposure varied. This record belongs to a study of PD-1 blockade in classical Hodgkin lymphoma. Deletions cut 2 bases from V and 0 bases from J, with 17 bases between. The CDR3 spans 17 residues. Germline V gene data show CDR1 as SGHVS and CDR2 as FQNEAQ. Method: immunoSEQ multiplex PCR; TCRdb's copy keeps in-frame clones and lacks some. Of some 41,000 clones in the sample, 70% to 90% were seen once. The chain couples TRBV7-8 to TRBJ2-7; a possible D gene is TRBD2 (6 bases). Source: peripheral blood mononuclear cells (PBMCs), taken before the second cycle of nivolumab. The source of this sequence is a human donor with classical Hodgkin lymphoma. Here the CDR3 reads CASSLKEGPILSYEQYF. The CDR3 bases are TGTGCCAGCAGCTTAAAGGAGGGCCCTATCCTCTCCTACGAGCAGTACTTC.